Given below is one TCR beta chain in context. What it binds is not known. This sample stems from a study of CD8 T cells in ankylosing spondylitis. Study findings and constraints: Disease-linked clones, CD8+, were relatively rare in peripheral blood. Apparently characteristic of ankylosing spondylitis blood was a TCR beta motif (about eight highly homologous variants).

This CDR3 is 15 amino acids long. The V and J ends lost 0 bases and 5 bases respectively, with 14 bases between them. Per germline, CDR1 SGHRS and CDR2 YFSETQ. TCRdb independently ran MiXCR on the 5' RACE reads; one entry per CDR3 protein. The top ten clones hold about 3.5% of a sample with some 300,000 distinct CDR3 sequences, 20% to 25% of them seen once. The chain has TRBV5-1 and TRBJ1-1, with TRBD1 as a possible D gene (5 bases). The sequence came from a female donor with ankylosing spondylitis or in good health (not recorded which). Sequencing used blood, either unsorted or a sorted T cell fraction (not recorded which). The CDR3 protein is CASSLVGPQSTEAFF. In nucleotides, the CDR3 is TGCGCCAGCAGCTTGGTGGGGCCGCAAAGTACTGAAGCTTTCTTT.